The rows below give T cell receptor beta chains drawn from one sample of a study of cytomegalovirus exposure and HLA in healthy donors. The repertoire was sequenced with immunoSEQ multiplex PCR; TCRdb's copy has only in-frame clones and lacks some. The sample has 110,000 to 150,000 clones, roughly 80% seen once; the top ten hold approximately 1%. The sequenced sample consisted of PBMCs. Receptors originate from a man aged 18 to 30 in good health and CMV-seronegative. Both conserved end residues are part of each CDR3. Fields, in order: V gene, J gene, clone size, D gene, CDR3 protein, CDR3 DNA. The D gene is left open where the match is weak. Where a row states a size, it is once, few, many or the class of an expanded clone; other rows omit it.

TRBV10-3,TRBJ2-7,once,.,CAISAAGVYEQYF,TGTGCCATCAGTGCGGCAGGGGTCTACGAGCAGTACTTC
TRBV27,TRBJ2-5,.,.,CASSFGQGETQYF,TGTGCCAGCAGTTTTGGCCAGGGCGAGACCCAGTACTTC
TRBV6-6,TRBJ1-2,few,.,CASSPGPHGYTF,TGTGCCAGCAGTCCGGGTCCACATGGGTACACCTTC
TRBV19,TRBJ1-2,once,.,CASSPRTARYGYTF,TGTGCCAGTAGTCCCCGGACAGCCCGCTATGGCTACACCTTC
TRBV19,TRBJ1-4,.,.,CASSTGGLINEKLFF,TGTGCCAGTAGTACGGGGGGTCTTATCAATGAAAAACTGTTTTTT
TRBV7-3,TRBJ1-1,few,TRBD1,CASSLTTGSTEAFF,TGTGCCAGCAGCTTAACGACAGGGAGCACTGAAGCTTTCTTT
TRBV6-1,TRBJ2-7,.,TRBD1,CASKGQGDYEQYF,TGTGCCAGCAAGGGACAGGGGGACTACGAGCAGTACTTC
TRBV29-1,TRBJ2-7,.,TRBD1,CSVGQGSSYEQYF,TGCAGCGTGGGACAGGGGTCCTCCTACGAGCAGTACTTC
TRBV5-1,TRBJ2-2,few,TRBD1,CASSNGQGYEAGELFF,TGCGCCAGCAGCAACGGACAGGGTTACGAGGCCGGGGAGCTGTTTTTT
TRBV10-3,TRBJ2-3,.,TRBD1,CAISVGGQGTPSTDTQYF,TGTGCCATCAGTGTTGGGGGACAGGGGACCCCAAGCACAGATACGCAGTATTTT
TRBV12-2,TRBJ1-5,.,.,CASRLGQGGLNQPQHF,TGTGCAAGTCGCTTAGGCCAGGGTGGGCTTAATCAGCCCCAGCATTTT
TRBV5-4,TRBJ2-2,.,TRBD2,CASGTSGGPSGELFF,TGTGCCAGTGGGACTAGCGGGGGCCCATCAGGGGAGCTGTTTTTT
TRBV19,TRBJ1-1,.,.,CASSVEIQVKAFF,TGTGCCAGTAGTGTGGAGATACAGGTAAAAGCTTTCTTT
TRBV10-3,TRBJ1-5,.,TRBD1,CAISESRGQGQPQHF,TGTGCCATCAGTGAGTCAAGGGGGCAGGGTCAGCCCCAGCATTTT
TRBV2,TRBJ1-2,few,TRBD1,CASSPPGQGATNYGYTF,TGTGCCAGCAGCCCACCGGGACAGGGGGCTACTAACTATGGCTACACCTTC
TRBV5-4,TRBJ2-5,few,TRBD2,CASSTAGGVQETQYF,TGTGCCAGCAGCACGGCGGGAGGGGTCCAAGAGACCCAGTACTTC
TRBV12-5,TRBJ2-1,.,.,CASGLVEDYNEQFF,TGTGCTAGTGGTTTGGTTGAGGATTACAATGAGCAGTTCTTC
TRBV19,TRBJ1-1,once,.,CASSTPPGTPMNTEAFF,TGTGCCAGTAGTACCCCCCCCGGGACACCTATGAACACTGAAGCTTTCTTT
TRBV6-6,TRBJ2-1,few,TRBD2,CASSSGLAGVTEQFF,TGTGCCAGCAGTTCGGGACTAGCGGGGGTTACTGAGCAGTTCTTC
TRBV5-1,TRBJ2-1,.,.,CASSFGQVNEQFF,TGCGCCAGCAGCTTTGGTCAGGTGAATGAGCAGTTCTTC
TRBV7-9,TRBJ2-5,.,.,CASRQARWQETQYF,TGTGCCAGCAGACAGGCTAGGTGGCAAGAGACCCAGTACTTC
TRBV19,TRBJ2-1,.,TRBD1,CASTYRPGGSKGILFNEQFF,TGTGCCAGTACCTACCGTCCAGGGGGCTCTAAAGGGATACTTTTCAATGAGCAGTTCTTC
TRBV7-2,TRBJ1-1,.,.,CASSLTGKVREAFF,TGTGCCAGCAGCTTAACCGGGAAAGTTCGTGAAGCTTTCTTT
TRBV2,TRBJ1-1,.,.,CASRVTVKAFF,TGTGCCAGCAGGGTGACAGTTAAAGCTTTCTTT
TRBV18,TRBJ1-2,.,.,CASSPPFPGQGYTF,TGTGCCAGCTCACCACCGTTTCCAGGGCAGGGCTACACCTTC
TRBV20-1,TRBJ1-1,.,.,CSAEGGEAFF,TGCAGTGCCGAGGGGGGGGAAGCTTTCTTT
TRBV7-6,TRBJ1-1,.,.,CSSSLYGGTSNAEAFF,TGTTCCAGCAGCTTATATGGGGGCACATCTAATGCTGAAGCTTTCTTT
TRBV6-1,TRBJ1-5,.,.,CASSGRQPSNQPQHF,TGTGCCAGCAGTGGGAGACAGCCTAGCAATCAGCCCCAGCATTTT
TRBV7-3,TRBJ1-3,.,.,CARGIAKVAGGNTIYF,TGTGCCAGGGGTATAGCGAAGGTCGCTGGAGGAAACACCATATATTTT
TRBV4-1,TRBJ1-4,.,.,CASSPQGWGEKLFF,TGCGCCAGCAGCCCACAGGGATGGGGTGAAAAACTGTTTTTT
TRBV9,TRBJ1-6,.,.,CASSVNRDTGQSPLHF,TGTGCCAGCAGCGTGAACCGGGACACCGGCCAATCACCCCTCCACTTT
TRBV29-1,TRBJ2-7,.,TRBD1,CSVVGWDRGSYEQYF,TGCAGCGTTGTCGGATGGGACAGGGGCTCCTACGAGCAGTACTTC
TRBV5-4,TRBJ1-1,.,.,CASSLDNTEAFF,TGTGCCAGCAGCCTAGACAACACTGAAGCTTTCTTT
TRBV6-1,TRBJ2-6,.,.,CASSEGGVGANVLTF,TGTGCCAGCAGTGAAGGGGGGGTTGGGGCCAACGTCCTGACTTTC
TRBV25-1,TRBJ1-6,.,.,CASSELGGAYSPLHF,TGTGCCAGCAGTGAATTGGGGGGAGCCTATTCACCCCTCCACTTT
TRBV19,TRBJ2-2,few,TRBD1,CASSPPGQGAPGELFF,TGTGCCAGTAGCCCTCCGGGACAGGGGGCTCCCGGGGAGCTGTTTTTT
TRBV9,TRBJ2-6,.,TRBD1,CASSIMKGQGSPGANVLTF,TGTGCCAGCAGCATAATGAAGGGACAGGGTAGCCCTGGGGCCAACGTCCTGACTTTC
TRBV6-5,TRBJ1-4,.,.,CASSEGTSSEKLFF,TGTGCCAGCAGTGAAGGGACTTCTAGTGAAAAACTGTTTTTT
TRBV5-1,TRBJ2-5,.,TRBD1,CASSPRTGGAETQYF,TGCGCCAGCAGCCCCCGGACAGGGGGCGCAGAGACCCAGTACTTC
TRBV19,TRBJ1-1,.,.,CASKVRDNTEAFF,TGTGCCAGTAAAGTTCGGGATAACACTGAAGCTTTCTTT
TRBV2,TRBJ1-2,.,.,CASSEAKGLGGYTF,TGTGCCAGCAGTGAAGCAAAGGGGCTGGGGGGCTACACCTTC
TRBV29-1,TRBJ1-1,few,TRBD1,CSVTKTGGWNTEAFF,TGCAGCGTTACCAAGACAGGGGGGTGGAACACTGAAGCTTTCTTT
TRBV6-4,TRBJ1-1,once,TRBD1,CASSPGPGTAEAFF,TGTGCCAGCAGTCCCGGCCCGGGGACAGCTGAAGCTTTCTTT
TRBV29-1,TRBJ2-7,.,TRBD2,CSVVGGSGAYEQYF,TGCAGCGTTGTAGGGGGTAGCGGGGCCTACGAGCAGTACTTC
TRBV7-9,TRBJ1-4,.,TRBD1,CASSVTGGLEKLFF,TGTGCCAGCAGCGTGACAGGGGGATTGGAAAAACTGTTTTTT
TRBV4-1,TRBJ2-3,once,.,CASSQDPPATYTDTQYF,TGCGCCAGCAGCCAAGATCCCCCAGCGACTTACACAGATACGCAGTATTTT
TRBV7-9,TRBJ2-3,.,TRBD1,CASSTWTGTTDTQYF,TGTGCCAGCAGCACATGGACAGGGACAACAGATACGCAGTATTTT
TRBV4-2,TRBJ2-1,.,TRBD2,CASSQEGRLAGGEEQFF,TGTGCCAGCAGCCAAGAGGGTCGACTAGCGGGGGGAGAAGAGCAGTTCTTC
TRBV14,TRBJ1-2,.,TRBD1,CASSPFIQGARGGYTF,TGTGCCAGCAGCCCGTTCATCCAGGGGGCGCGAGGAGGCTACACCTTC
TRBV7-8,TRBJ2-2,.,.,CASSLAGTPNTGELFF,TGTGCCAGCAGCTTAGCGGGGACTCCGAACACCGGGGAGCTGTTTTTT
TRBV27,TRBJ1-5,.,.,CASRGAGGNQPQHF,TGTGCCAGCAGGGGGGCAGGAGGCAATCAGCCCCAGCATTTT
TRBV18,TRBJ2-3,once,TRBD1,CASSQTGGDTQYF,TGTGCCAGCTCCCAGACAGGGGGCGATACGCAGTATTTT
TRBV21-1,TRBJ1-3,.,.,CASSKAIRTGGLSGNTIYF,TGTGCCAGCAGCAAAGCCATCCGGACAGGGGGCCTCTCTGGAAACACCATATATTTT
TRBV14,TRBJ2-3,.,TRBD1,CASSSQMDRGGTAQYF,TGTGCCAGCAGCAGTCAAATGGACAGGGGGGGCACGGCGCAGTATTTT